Sequencing of this TCR beta chain was carried out in a study of technical replicates of blood from a few donors. Looked up from germline, CDR1 is SQVTM and CDR2 is ANQGSEA. The CDR3 length is 11 residues. V gave up 3 bases and J gave up 5 bases, with 7 bases separating them. Profiling relied on immunoSEQ multiplex PCR, and the TCRdb table lists in-frame clones only, not all of them. Found here are under 85,000 clones, about nine tenths of them singletons; the top ten hold 0.41%. With respect to this clone: Other DNA sequences within the sample encode an identical CDR3.

The chain joins TRBV29-1 to TRBJ1-1; tentatively, D is TRBD1 (6 bases). The sequenced sample was T cells isolated from PBMCs. This receptor was taken from a human donor in good health. CDR3: CSVDRGTEAFF. The CDR3 nucleotides are TGCAGCGTTGACAGGGGAACTGAAGCTTTCTTT. Full variable domain (rest looked up from reference TRBV29-1 and TRBJ1-1): SAVISQKPSRDICQRGTSLTIQCQVDSQVTMMFWYRQQPGQSLTLIATANQGSEATYESGFVIDKFPISRPNLTFSTLTVSNMSPEDSSIYLCSVDRGTEAFFGQGTRLTVV.